The TCR beta chain under discussion was sequenced for a study of T cell responses to AZD1222 COVID-19 vaccine. In the study overall: Both about-4-week and about-12-week second-dose recipients were combined. Findings and limits, study-wide: At 160-218 and 743-854, vaccine-associated CD4 TCRs were dominant, and they spanned spike. At baseline, just five to seven AZD1222 recipients tested seropositive. Samples come after the peak T cell response, not at day 14.

Concerning this clone itself: Its antigen is unidentified.

Sequenced by immunoSEQ multiplex PCR; TCRdb stores in-frame clones only, minus some. This table holds some 100,000 clones, around nine tenths found once. V was clipped by 7 bases and J by 8 bases; unmatched bases: 4. The germline gives CDR1 LGHDT, CDR2 YNNKEL (reference sequence). The CDR3 loop spans 13 amino acids. The receptor comes from an adult in good health. V and J are TRBV3-1 (or the pseudogene TRBV3-2) and TRBJ2-1; the match to TRBD2 covers 11 bases. The starting material was peripheral blood, obtained on day 0 of AZD1222 vaccination. CDR3 nucleotide sequence: TGTGCCAGCAATACTAGCGGGAGTCATGAGCAGTTCTTC. Protein: CASNTSGSHEQFF.